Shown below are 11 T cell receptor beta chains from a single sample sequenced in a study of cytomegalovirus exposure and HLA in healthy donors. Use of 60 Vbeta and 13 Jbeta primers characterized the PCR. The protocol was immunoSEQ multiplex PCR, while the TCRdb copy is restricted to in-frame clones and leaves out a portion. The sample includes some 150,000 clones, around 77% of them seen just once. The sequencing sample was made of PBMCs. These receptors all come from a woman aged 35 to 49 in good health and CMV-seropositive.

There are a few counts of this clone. The CDR3 sequence is CASSAGQPWSSYNSPLHF. For the CDR3, the DNA is TGTGCCAGTAGCGCGGGACAGCCCTGGAGCTCCTATAATTCACCCCTCCACTTT. This rearrangement joins TRBV19 to TRBJ1-6; 7 bases map to TRBD1. Germline assignment: CDR1 LNHDA and CDR2 SQIVND (reference sequence). Trimming took 6 bases from V and 0 from J; bases not matched to a gene: 11. The length of the CDR3 is 18 residues.

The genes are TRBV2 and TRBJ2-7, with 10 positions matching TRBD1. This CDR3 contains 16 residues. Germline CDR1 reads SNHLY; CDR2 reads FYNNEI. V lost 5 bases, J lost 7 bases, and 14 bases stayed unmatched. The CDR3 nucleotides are TGTGCCAGCAGTCACCATCCGACAGGGGGCGCGGGGGAGCAGTACTTC. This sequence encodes CASSHHPTGGAGEQYF.

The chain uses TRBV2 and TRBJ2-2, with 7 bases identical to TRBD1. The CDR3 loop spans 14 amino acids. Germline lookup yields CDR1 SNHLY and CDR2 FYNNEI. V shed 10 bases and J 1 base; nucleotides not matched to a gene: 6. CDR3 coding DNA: TGTGCCACCACCAGGGGGATGAACACCGGGGAGCTGTTTTTT. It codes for CATTRGMNTGELFF.

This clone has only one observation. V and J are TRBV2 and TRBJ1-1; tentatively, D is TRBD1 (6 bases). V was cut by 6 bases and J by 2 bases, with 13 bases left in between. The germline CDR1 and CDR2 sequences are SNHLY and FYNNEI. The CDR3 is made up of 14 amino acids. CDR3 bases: TGTGCCAGCAGCATGACAGGAACCAACACTGAAGCTTTCTTT. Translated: CASSMTGTNTEAFF.

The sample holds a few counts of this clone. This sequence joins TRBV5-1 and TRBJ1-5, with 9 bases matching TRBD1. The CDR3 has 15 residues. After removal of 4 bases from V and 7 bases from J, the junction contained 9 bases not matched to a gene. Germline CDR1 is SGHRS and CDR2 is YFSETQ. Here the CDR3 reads CASSQSTGGGQPQHF. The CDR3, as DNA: TGCGCCAGCAGCCAATCTACAGGGGGCGGACAGCCCCAGCATTTT. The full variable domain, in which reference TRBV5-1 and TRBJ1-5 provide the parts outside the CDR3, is KAGVTQTPRYLIKTRGQQVTLSCSPISGHRSVSWYQQTPGQGLQFLFEYFSETQRNKGNFPGRFSGRQFSNSRSEMNVSTLELGDSALYLCASSQSTGGGQPQHFGDGTRLSIL.

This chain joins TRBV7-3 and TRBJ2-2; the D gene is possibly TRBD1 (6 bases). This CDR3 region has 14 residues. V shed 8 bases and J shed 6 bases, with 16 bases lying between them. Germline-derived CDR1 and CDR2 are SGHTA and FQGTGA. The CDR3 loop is CASGPGHASGELFF. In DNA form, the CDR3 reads TGTGCCAGCGGACCGGGACATGCTTCCGGGGAGCTGTTTTTT.

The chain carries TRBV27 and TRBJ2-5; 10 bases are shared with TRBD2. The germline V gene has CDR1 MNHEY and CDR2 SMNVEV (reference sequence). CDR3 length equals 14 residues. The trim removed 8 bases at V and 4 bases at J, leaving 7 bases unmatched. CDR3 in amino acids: CASRVAGGLETQYF. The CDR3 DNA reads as TGTGCCAGCCGCGTAGCGGGGGGCCTAGAGACCCAGTACTTC.

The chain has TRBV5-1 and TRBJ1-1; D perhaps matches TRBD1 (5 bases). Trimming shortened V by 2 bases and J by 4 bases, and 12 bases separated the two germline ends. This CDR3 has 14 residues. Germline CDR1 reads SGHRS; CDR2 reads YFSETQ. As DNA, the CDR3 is TGCGCCAGCAGCTTTTATCAGGGAGGCACTGAAGCTTTCTTT. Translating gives CASSFYQGGTEAFF.

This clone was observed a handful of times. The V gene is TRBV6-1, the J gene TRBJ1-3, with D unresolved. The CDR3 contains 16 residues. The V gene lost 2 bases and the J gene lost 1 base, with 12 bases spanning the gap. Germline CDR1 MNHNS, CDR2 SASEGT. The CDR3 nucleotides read TGTGCCAGCAGTGAATCACGGGTTGTGTCTGGAAACACCATATATTTT. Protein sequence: CASSESRVVSGNTIYF.

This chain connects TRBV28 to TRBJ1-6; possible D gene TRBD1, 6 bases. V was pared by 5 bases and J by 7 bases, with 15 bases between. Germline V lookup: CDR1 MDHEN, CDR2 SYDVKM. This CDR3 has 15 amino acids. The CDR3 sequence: CASSPEGGRNSPLHF. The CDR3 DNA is TGTGCCAGCAGTCCGGAGGGGGGGAGGAATTCACCCCTCCACTTT.

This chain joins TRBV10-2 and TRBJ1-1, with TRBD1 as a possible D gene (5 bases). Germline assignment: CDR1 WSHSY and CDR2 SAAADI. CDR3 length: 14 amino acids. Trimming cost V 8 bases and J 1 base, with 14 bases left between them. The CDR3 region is CASQKRGSNTEAFF. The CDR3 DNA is TGCGCCAGCCAAAAGCGGGGGTCGAACACTGAAGCTTTCTTT.